The rows below give T cell receptor beta chains drawn from one sample of a study of blood T cell repertoires in COVID-19. The assay was immunoSEQ multiplex PCR, and TCRdb's table has in-frame clones only and misses some. The data contain some 120,000 clones, approximately 82% of them singletons. The sequenced sample consisted of peripheral blood. The receptors derive from a man older than 75 with active or convalescent COVID-19. Each CDR3 is given with its conserved first and last residue. Each record gives: clone size, V gene, J gene, D gene, CDR3 protein, CDR3 DNA. The D gene is left open where the match is weak. Rows may omit the clone size; those that give it use once, few, many or a size class.

clone_size: .
v_call: TRBV3-1/TRBV3-2
j_call: TRBJ1-1
d_call: TRBD1
cdr3_aa: CASSQDTGARAFF
cdr3_nt: TGTGCCAGCAGCCAAGATACAGGGGCGCGGGCTTTCTTT

clone_size: .
v_call: TRBV10-3
j_call: TRBJ2-3
d_call: TRBD2
cdr3_aa: CATGGGDTDTQYF
cdr3_nt: TGTGCCACGGGCGGGGGGGACACAGATACGCAGTATTTT

clone_size: .
v_call: TRBV10-3
j_call: TRBJ1-2
d_call: TRBD1
cdr3_aa: CAIRGTAKAVTLWGQGLDYGYTF
cdr3_nt: TGTGCCATCAGGGGGACAGCGAAAGCTGTAACATTGTGGGGACAGGGTCTTGACTATGGCTACACCTTC

clone_size: few
v_call: TRBV12-5
j_call: TRBJ1-1
d_call: .
cdr3_aa: CASGLASSYTEAFF
cdr3_nt: TGTGCTAGTGGTTTGGCCTCGAGTTACACTGAAGCTTTCTTT

clone_size: .
v_call: TRBV6-1
j_call: TRBJ1-6
d_call: TRBD1
cdr3_aa: CASSEAGTALNSPLHF
cdr3_nt: TGTGCCAGCAGTGAGGCCGGGACAGCCCTTAATTCACCCCTCCACTTT

clone_size: .
v_call: TRBV3-1/TRBV3-2
j_call: TRBJ1-6
d_call: .
cdr3_aa: CASSQRLVGPLHF
cdr3_nt: TGTGCCAGCAGCCAGAGGCTGGTTGGGCCCCTCCACTTT

clone_size: .
v_call: TRBV7-9
j_call: TRBJ2-7
d_call: TRBD2
cdr3_aa: CASSSGLAGGLSEQYF
cdr3_nt: TGTGCCAGCAGCTCGGGACTAGCGGGGGGGCTCAGCGAGCAGTACTTC

clone_size: .
v_call: TRBV18
j_call: TRBJ1-5
d_call: TRBD1
cdr3_aa: CASSPTGTGAPWHF
cdr3_nt: TGTGCCAGCTCACCCACCGGGACAGGGGCCCCTTGGCATTTT

clone_size: .
v_call: TRBV3-1/TRBV3-2
j_call: TRBJ2-7
d_call: .
cdr3_aa: CASSAPSRGTYEQYF
cdr3_nt: TGTGCCAGCAGCGCCCCTTCGCGGGGCACCTACGAGCAGTACTTC

clone_size: .
v_call: TRBV4-1
j_call: TRBJ2-1
d_call: TRBD2
cdr3_aa: CASSQDHGTSGAYYNEQFF
cdr3_nt: TGCGCCAGCAGCCAAGATCATGGGACTAGCGGGGCTTACTACAATGAGCAGTTCTTC

clone_size: .
v_call: TRBV5-1
j_call: TRBJ2-3
d_call: .
cdr3_aa: CASSLEGSGGDTQYF
cdr3_nt: TGCGCCAGCAGCTTGGAGGGTAGCGGAGGAGATACGCAGTATTTT

clone_size: .
v_call: TRBV2
j_call: TRBJ1-1
d_call: .
cdr3_aa: CASSGNLEAFF
cdr3_nt: TGTGCCAGCAGCGGGAACTTAGAGGCTTTCTTT

clone_size: .
v_call: TRBV30
j_call: TRBJ2-5
d_call: .
cdr3_aa: CAWRPSVETQYF
cdr3_nt: TGTGCCTGGAGGCCTAGCGTGGAGACCCAGTACTTC

clone_size: .
v_call: TRBV3-1/TRBV3-2
j_call: TRBJ2-3
d_call: TRBD1
cdr3_aa: CASSPTGSTDTQYF
cdr3_nt: TGTGCCAGCAGCCCGACAGGGAGCACAGATACGCAGTATTTT

clone_size: .
v_call: TRBV6-1
j_call: TRBJ1-1
d_call: .
cdr3_aa: CASSEALRGGGITEAFF
cdr3_nt: TGTGCCAGCAGTGAAGCGCTTCGGGGGGGAGGGATCACTGAAGCTTTCTTT

clone_size: .
v_call: TRBV5-6
j_call: TRBJ1-1
d_call: .
cdr3_aa: CASTNGAANTEAFF
cdr3_nt: TGTGCCAGCACAAACGGAGCCGCGAACACTGAAGCTTTCTTT

clone_size: .
v_call: TRBV28
j_call: TRBJ1-5
d_call: .
cdr3_aa: CASRPESNQPQHF
cdr3_nt: TGTGCCAGCAGGCCCGAGAGCAATCAGCCCCAGCATTTT

clone_size: .
v_call: TRBV6-2/TRBV6-3
j_call: TRBJ2-5
d_call: TRBD2
cdr3_aa: CASSYPGLAGGQETQYF
cdr3_nt: TGTGCCAGCAGTTACCCGGGACTAGCGGGGGGCCAAGAGACCCAGTACTTC

clone_size: .
v_call: TRBV6-5
j_call: TRBJ1-1
d_call: .
cdr3_aa: CASSYPGHRNTEAFF
cdr3_nt: TGTGCCAGCAGTTACCCGGGACACCGTAACACTGAAGCTTTCTTT

clone_size: .
v_call: TRBV28
j_call: TRBJ1-2
d_call: .
cdr3_aa: CASSSSPGNYGYTF
cdr3_nt: .

clone_size: .
v_call: TRBV7-2
j_call: TRBJ2-7
d_call: TRBD1
cdr3_aa: CASTPLPGTGRNEQYF
cdr3_nt: TGTGCCAGCACCCCCCTCCCAGGGACAGGGAGGAACGAGCAGTACTTC

clone_size: few
v_call: TRBV7-3
j_call: TRBJ1-5
d_call: .
cdr3_aa: CASSLTGGQPQHF
cdr3_nt: TGTGCCAGCAGCTTGACGGGGGGCCAGCCCCAGCATTTT

clone_size: once
v_call: TRBV6-2/TRBV6-3
j_call: TRBJ2-1
d_call: TRBD2
cdr3_aa: CASSLTSGGASEQFF
cdr3_nt: TGTGCCAGCAGTTTAACTAGCGGGGGGGCTAGTGAGCAGTTCTTC

clone_size: .
v_call: TRBV2
j_call: TRBJ1-5
d_call: .
cdr3_aa: CASSELAAGNQPQHF
cdr3_nt: TGTGCCAGCAGTGAATTGGCAGCGGGCAATCAGCCCCAGCATTTT

clone_size: .
v_call: TRBV18
j_call: TRBJ1-2
d_call: .
cdr3_aa: CASSPGNYGYTF
cdr3_nt: TGTGCCAGCTCACCAGGCAACTATGGCTACACCTTC

clone_size: .
v_call: TRBV6-5
j_call: TRBJ2-1
d_call: TRBD1
cdr3_aa: CASSLGQASYNEQFF
cdr3_nt: TGTGCCAGCAGCTTGGGACAGGCCTCCTACAATGAGCAGTTCTTC

clone_size: .
v_call: TRBV19
j_call: TRBJ1-2
d_call: TRBD1
cdr3_aa: CASSIGTGSFNYGYTF
cdr3_nt: TGTGCCAGTAGTATAGGGACAGGGAGTTTTAACTATGGCTACACCTTC

clone_size: .
v_call: TRBV12-3/TRBV12-4
j_call: TRBJ2-5
d_call: TRBD1
cdr3_aa: CASSTDREKTQYF
cdr3_nt: TGTGCCAGCAGCACGGACAGGGAAAAGACCCAGTACTTC

clone_size: few
v_call: TRBV5-4
j_call: TRBJ1-1
d_call: TRBD1
cdr3_aa: CASSLRDRGTEAFF
cdr3_nt: TGTGCCAGCAGCCTCCGGGACAGGGGAACTGAAGCTTTCTTT

clone_size: few
v_call: TRBV6-5
j_call: TRBJ2-7
d_call: TRBD1
cdr3_aa: CASSSRDRGIYEQYF
cdr3_nt: TGTGCCAGCAGTTCCCGGGACAGGGGGATCTACGAGCAGTACTTC

clone_size: .
v_call: TRBV3-1/TRBV3-2
j_call: TRBJ2-1
d_call: TRBD2
cdr3_aa: CASSQRSGGEQFF
cdr3_nt: TGTGCCAGCAGCCAACGGTCGGGGGGGGAGCAGTTCTTC

clone_size: .
v_call: TRBV28
j_call: TRBJ1-2
d_call: TRBD1
cdr3_aa: CASSSRQGGFNYGYTF
cdr3_nt: TGTGCCAGCAGTTCACGACAGGGGGGATTTAACTATGGCTACACCTTC

clone_size: .
v_call: TRBV10-3
j_call: TRBJ1-2
d_call: TRBD1
cdr3_aa: CAISGAGQGYGYTF
cdr3_nt: TGTGCCATCAGTGGAGCCGGACAGGGCTATGGCTACACCTTC

clone_size: .
v_call: TRBV19
j_call: TRBJ1-2
d_call: TRBD1
cdr3_aa: CASMDDARGVHGYTF
cdr3_nt: TGTGCCAGTATGGACGACGCCAGGGGGGTTCATGGCTACACCTTC

clone_size: once
v_call: TRBV7-9
j_call: TRBJ2-3
d_call: .
cdr3_aa: CASSLKGGGTSTDTQYF
cdr3_nt: TGTGCCAGCAGCTTAAAGGGCGGAGGGACTAGCACAGATACGCAGTATTTT

clone_size: .
v_call: TRBV9
j_call: TRBJ2-5
d_call: TRBD2
cdr3_aa: CASSVGFSGVQETQYF
cdr3_nt: TGTGCCAGCAGCGTAGGTTTTAGCGGGGTCCAAGAGACCCAGTACTTC

clone_size: .
v_call: TRBV28
j_call: TRBJ2-7
d_call: .
cdr3_aa: CASNWRGYEQYF
cdr3_nt: TGTGCCAGCAATTGGCGGGGCTACGAGCAGTACTTC

clone_size: .
v_call: TRBV2
j_call: TRBJ1-5
d_call: TRBD1
cdr3_aa: CASSGQGMGNQPQHF
cdr3_nt: TGTGCCAGCAGCGGACAGGGGATGGGCAATCAGCCCCAGCATTTT

clone_size: .
v_call: TRBV7-2
j_call: TRBJ2-3
d_call: .
cdr3_aa: CASSLTGFGASTDTQYF
cdr3_nt: TGTGCCAGCAGCTTAACAGGGTTTGGGGCTAGCACAGATACGCAGTATTTT

clone_size: .
v_call: TRBV7-2
j_call: TRBJ1-1
d_call: .
cdr3_aa: CASSLERGGRTAFF
cdr3_nt: TGTGCCAGCAGCTTAGAGCGGGGGGGGAGGACAGCTTTCTTT

clone_size: .
v_call: TRBV7-2
j_call: TRBJ1-3
d_call: TRBD1
cdr3_aa: CASSTGQGTGNTIYF
cdr3_nt: TGTGCCAGCAGCACGGGACAGGGGACTGGAAACACCATATATTTT

clone_size: .
v_call: TRBV29-1
j_call: TRBJ2-5
d_call: .
cdr3_aa: CSVEIQTQETQYF
cdr3_nt: TGCAGCGTTGAGATACAGACCCAAGAGACCCAGTACTTC

clone_size: .
v_call: TRBV9
j_call: TRBJ2-2
d_call: TRBD2
cdr3_aa: CASSVGSGGLSNTGELFF
cdr3_nt: TGTGCCAGCAGCGTAGGTAGCGGGGGGCTTTCGAACACCGGGGAGCTGTTTTTT

clone_size: .
v_call: TRBV30
j_call: TRBJ2-5
d_call: .
cdr3_aa: CAWSAMPIETQYF
cdr3_nt: TGTGCCTGGAGTGCTATGCCGATAGAGACCCAGTACTTC

clone_size: .
v_call: TRBV7-2
j_call: TRBJ2-3
d_call: .
cdr3_aa: CASSSSGLSTDTQYF
cdr3_nt: TGTGCCAGCAGCTCCTCGGGACTCTCCACAGATACGCAGTATTTT

clone_size: .
v_call: TRBV19
j_call: TRBJ2-2
d_call: .
cdr3_aa: CASSLRGTPETGELFF
cdr3_nt: TGTGCCAGTAGCCTGAGGGGGACACCAGAGACCGGGGAGCTGTTTTTT

clone_size: .
v_call: TRBV18
j_call: TRBJ1-1
d_call: TRBD1
cdr3_aa: CASSPMGQTNTEAFF
cdr3_nt: TGTGCCAGCTCACCAATGGGACAGACGAACACTGAAGCTTTCTTT

clone_size: .
v_call: TRBV4-3
j_call: TRBJ1-2
d_call: .
cdr3_aa: CASSQDGARALYGYTF
cdr3_nt: TGCGCTAGCAGCCAAGATGGGGCCAGGGCCCTTTATGGCTACACCTTC

clone_size: .
v_call: TRBV7-9
j_call: TRBJ2-3
d_call: .
cdr3_aa: CASSRGLFTDTQYF
cdr3_nt: TGTGCCAGCAGCCGGGGACTCTTCACAGATACGCAGTATTTT

clone_size: .
v_call: TRBV19
j_call: TRBJ1-1
d_call: TRBD1
cdr3_aa: CASSSRQGANTEAFF
cdr3_nt: TGTGCCAGTAGTAGTCGACAGGGGGCGAACACTGAAGCTTTCTTT

clone_size: .
v_call: TRBV15
j_call: TRBJ1-6
d_call: .
cdr3_aa: CATSRKTGTWSPLHF
cdr3_nt: TGTGCCACCAGCAGAAAAACAGGGACATGGTCACCCCTCCACTTT

clone_size: .
v_call: TRBV10-3
j_call: TRBJ1-6
d_call: TRBD1
cdr3_aa: CAIRQQGANSPLHF
cdr3_nt: TGTGCCATCAGACAACAGGGGGCAAATTCACCCCTCCACTTT

clone_size: .
v_call: TRBV5-4
j_call: TRBJ2-5
d_call: .
cdr3_aa: CASSPAGRGGETQYF
cdr3_nt: TGTGCCAGCAGCCCTGCGGGAAGGGGCGGGGAGACCCAGTACTTC

clone_size: .
v_call: TRBV11-3
j_call: TRBJ2-3
d_call: .
cdr3_aa: CASSLGRADTQYF
cdr3_nt: TGTGCCAGCAGCTTAGGCCGGGCAGATACGCAGTATTTT

clone_size: once
v_call: TRBV18
j_call: TRBJ1-5
d_call: TRBD1
cdr3_aa: CASSHAQGIQPQHF
cdr3_nt: TGTGCCAGCTCACACGCACAGGGGATCCAGCCCCAGCATTTT

clone_size: few
v_call: TRBV14
j_call: TRBJ1-3
d_call: .
cdr3_aa: CASSQGTSAIYF
cdr3_nt: TGTGCCAGCAGCCAAGGGACTTCCGCCATATATTTT

clone_size: .
v_call: TRBV19
j_call: TRBJ2-7
d_call: .
cdr3_aa: CASSPHSTVNYEQYF
cdr3_nt: TGTGCCAGTAGTCCTCACAGCACGGTTAACTACGAGCAGTACTTC

clone_size: .
v_call: TRBV15
j_call: TRBJ1-4
d_call: .
cdr3_aa: CATSRQGSGNEKLFF
cdr3_nt: TGTGCCACCAGCCGGCAGGGAAGTGGTAATGAAAAACTGTTTTTT

clone_size: .
v_call: TRBV27
j_call: TRBJ2-3
d_call: .
cdr3_aa: CASSPRTTMGPPRSTDTQYF
cdr3_nt: TGTGCCAGCAGTCCCCGGACTACTATGGGCCCCCCTCGGAGCACAGATACGCAGTATTTT